The sequence of this TCR beta chain was determined in a study of blood T cell repertoires in COVID-19. The CDR3 has 17 residues. The V gene end was trimmed by 0 bases and the J gene end by 2 bases; junction bases not matched to a gene: 5. CDR1 LNHNV and CDR2 YYDKDF come from the germline V gene (reference sequence). Here immunoSEQ multiplex PCR was the method, and the copy in TCRdb shows in-frame clones only, minus some. This table holds fewer than 350,000 clones, around 85% found once. The sequencing input was PBMCs or T cells enriched from blood (not recorded which). This chain links TRBV15 with TRBJ2-4; 9 positions match TRBD2. This receptor was obtained from a woman aged 35 to 49 who had recovered from COVID-19. In DNA, the CDR3 is TGTGCCACCAGCAGAGAAGGTAGCGGGAGTACCAAAAACATTCAGTACTTC. Its translation: CATSREGSGSTKNIQYF. Together with reference TRBV15 and TRBJ2-4, the CDR3 gives the full variable domain: DAMVIQNPRYQVTQFGKPVTLSCSQTLNHNVMYWYQQKSSQAPKLLFHYYDKDFNNEADTPDNFQSRRPNTSFCFLDIRSPGLGDTAMYLCATSREGSGSTKNIQYFGAGTRLSVL.